The 23 T cell receptor beta chains reported below all come from one sample, sequenced in a study of blood T cell repertoires in COVID-19. Clones were sequenced by immunoSEQ multiplex PCR, and TCRdb holds only the in-frame ones, with some missing. The table records about 41,000 clones, about 86% of them present only once. Sequencing was performed on peripheral blood. The source of these receptors is a woman older than 75 with active or convalescent COVID-19.

This clone was recorded a few times. J is TRBJ2-1 and V is TRBV27; 15 positions match TRBD2. V was clipped by 5 bases and J by 7 bases; unmatched bases: 9. CDR1 is MNHEY, CDR2 SMNVEV, per germline (reference sequence). This CDR3 has 17 residues. The CDR3, as DNA: TGTGCCAGCAGTCCCGGGACTAGCGGGAGGATGAGGAATGAGCAGTTCTTC. It translates to CASSPGTSGRMRNEQFF.

The chain uses TRBV12-2 and TRBJ2-7; TRBD1, the D gene given by the table, was not confirmed from the DNA. TRBV12-2 counts as a pseudogene. This CDR3 is built from 14 residues. CDR3 DNA: TGTGCAAGTCGCCCAGGGACAGGGCCCCTCGAGCAGTACTTC. Protein sequence: CASRPGTGPLEQYF.

The chain has TRBV7-2 and TRBJ1-6; perhaps TRBD1 as D (6 bases). Germline CDR1 reads SGHTA; CDR2 reads FQGNSA. V was cut by 1 base and J by 11 bases, with 12 bases left in between. This CDR3 has 14 residues. The DNA of the CDR3 is TGTGCCAGCAGCTTAGGGTCAGGGGTAACACCCCTCCACTTT. It is translated as CASSLGSGVTPLHF.

V and J are TRBV19 and TRBJ1-5; 7 nucleotides match TRBD1. This CDR3 is 13 amino acids long. Per the germline V gene, CDR1 is LNHDA and CDR2 is SQIVND (reference sequence). V gave up 8 bases and J gave up 5 bases; unmatched junction bases: 6. The CDR3 DNA follows: TGTGCCAGTTCCGGGACAGCGTATCAGCCCCAGCATTTT. This translates into CASSGTAYQPQHF.

The chain joins TRBV5-1 to TRBJ1-1; weak D call: TRBD1 (5 bases). Germline V gene lookup returns CDR1 SGHRS and CDR2 YFSETQ. The V end was cut by 2 bases, the J end by 0 bases, with 11 bases between. The CDR3 is 15 amino acids. In nucleotides, the CDR3 is TGCGCCAGCAGCTTCCTGGGAGGGGTGAACACTGAAGCTTTCTTT. Translation gives CASSFLGGVNTEAFF.

V and J are TRBV4-2 and TRBJ1-1; no definite D call. This CDR3 spans 15 amino acids. V was trimmed by 5 bases and J by 0 bases, leaving 13 bases between them. Germline-derived CDR1 and CDR2 are LGHNA and YNFKEQ. In DNA, the CDR3 is TGTGCCAGCAGCAAGAGTGTACTGATGAACACTGAAGCTTTCTTT. Translated: CASSKSVLMNTEAFF.

The chain combines TRBV28 with TRBJ1-5; 9 bases agree with TRBD1. The CDR3 is made up of 15 amino acids. V shed 5 bases, J shed 1 base, and the junction held 3 bases outside the gene matches. The germline V gene has CDR1 MDHEN and CDR2 SYDVKM. In nucleotides, the CDR3 is TGTGCCAGCAGTGATGACAGGGGGAGCAATCAGCCCCAGCATTTT. This encodes CASSDDRGSNQPQHF.

This clone has more than one count but fewer than ten. The rearrangement uses TRBV27 and TRBJ1-6; D not resolved. The CDR3 is made up of 12 amino acids. The ends were cut back, 0 bases at V and 12 bases at J, with 6 bases in the middle. Germline V gene sequence: CDR1 MNHEY, CDR2 SMNVEV (reference sequence). CDR3 sequence reads: CASSLSGGPLHF. In DNA, the CDR3 is TGTGCCAGCAGTTTATCCGGTGGACCCCTCCACTTT.

The V call is TRBV9, the J call TRBJ1-1; 8 bases align to TRBD1. Per germline, CDR1 SGDLS and CDR2 YYNGEE. The CDR3 covers 14 residues. J was trimmed by 3 bases and V by 3 bases; bases with no gene match: 4. This CDR3 is CASSATGADTEAFF. CDR3 DNA: TGTGCCAGCAGCGCGACAGGGGCGGACACTGAAGCTTTCTTT.

The J gene is TRBJ1-6, the V gene TRBV28, with a weak D call TRBD1 (6 bases). V lost 4 bases, J lost 7 bases, and 14 bases lay in between. The CDR3 extends over 15 amino acids. CDR1 and CDR2 (germline): MDHEN, SYDVKM. The CDR3 DNA sequence: TGTGCCAGCAGTTCCCAACAGGGTTACAATTCACCCCTCCACTTT. It codes for CASSSQQGYNSPLHF.

In its sample, this clone ranks as medium-sized. The chain uses TRBV6-4 and TRBJ2-1, with TRBD2 matching over 8 bases. The CDR3 spans 14 residues. V lost 11 bases, J lost 10 bases, and 16 bases stayed unmatched. Germline CDR1 reads MRHNA; CDR2 reads SNTAGT. CDR3 sequence (DNA): TGTGCCGCCCAACAACCGGGAGGGGTCGGGGAGCAGTTCTTC. It yields the protein CAAQQPGGVGEQFF.

The genes are TRBV5-4 and TRBJ2-3, with TRBD2 identical over 11 bases. The CDR3 is made up of 13 amino acids. CDR1 is SGHNT, CDR2 YYREEE, per germline (reference sequence). Trimming took 6 bases from V and 5 from J; bases not matched to a gene: 2. The CDR3 sequence: CASTLAGGDTQYF. CDR3 coding DNA: TGTGCCAGCACGCTAGCGGGGGGAGATACGCAGTATTTT.

The DNA for the CDR3 is TGTGCCAGCAGCGTGGGAGATGTTTGGGAGACCCAGTACTTC. Residues: CASSVGDVWETQYF. The rearrangement links TRBV9 to TRBJ2-5, with D maybe TRBD2 (5 bases). Between the trimmed V and J ends, which lost 2 bases and 5 bases, there was a span of 13 bases. Germline V gives CDR1 SGDLS, CDR2 YYNGEE. The CDR3 length is 14 residues.

This sequence joins TRBV5-1 and TRBJ2-3; tentatively, D is TRBD1 (5 bases). The CDR3 has 15 amino acids. The V gene's germline CDR1 is SGHRS and CDR2 YFSETQ. Trimming left V 5 bases short and J 0 bases short, with 13 bases between. The CDR3 DNA reads as TGCGCCAGCAGTGAAGGCAGGGCCAGCACAGATACGCAGTATTTT. This encodes CASSEGRASTDTQYF.

The V and J genes are TRBV7-2 and TRBJ1-6; TRBD1 aligns across 8 bases. CDR1 and CDR2 (germline): SGHTA, FQGNSA. The junction had 7 bases not matched to a gene; V was cut back by 5 bases and J by 7 bases. The CDR3 sequence is 15 residues long. CDR3 sequence: CASSQQTGANSPLHF. CDR3 nucleotides: TGTGCCAGCAGCCAACAGACAGGGGCAAATTCACCCCTCCACTTT.

The rearrangement links TRBV19 to TRBJ2-5, with a tentative D call TRBD1 (5 bases). The CDR3 has 13 amino acids. The V gene's germline CDR1 is LNHDA and CDR2 SQIVND (reference sequence). Trimming shortened V by 2 bases and J by 4 bases, and 8 bases separated the two germline ends. The CDR3 sequence is CASSISQGETQYF. The CDR3 DNA reads TGTGCCAGTAGTATATCCCAGGGAGAGACCCAGTACTTC.

This clone was found a few times. This chain connects TRBV5-6 to TRBJ1-1, with 10 nucleotides matching TRBD1. J lost 4 bases, V lost 2 bases, and 2 bases had no gene match. The CDR3 length is 14 residues. Germline CDR1 and CDR2: SGHDT and YYEEEE. This CDR3 reads CASSFRTGGTEAFF. The CDR3 bases are TGTGCCAGCAGCTTCAGGACAGGGGGCACTGAAGCTTTCTTT.

The rearrangement links TRBV6-5 to TRBJ1-2; 7 nucleotides line up with TRBD1. The CDR3 consists of 14 residues. Looked up from germline, CDR1 is MNHEY and CDR2 is SVGAGI. J lost 3 bases, V lost 6 bases, and 7 bases had no gene match. CDR3 in DNA: TGTGCCAGCAGATTACACAGGGGAGACTATGGCTACACCTTC. It codes for CASRLHRGDYGYTF.

The chain has TRBV27 and TRBJ1-5; 7 bases map to TRBD1. Looked up from germline, CDR1 is MNHEY and CDR2 is SMNVEV (reference sequence). With V trimmed by 6 bases and J by 1 base, 9 bases remained unmatched. This CDR3 is built from 16 residues. The CDR3 is CASRPIKGASNQPQHF. CDR3 coding DNA: TGTGCCAGCAGGCCCATTAAGGGGGCGAGCAATCAGCCCCAGCATTTT.

This chain joins TRBV6-2 or TRBV6-3 and TRBJ1-2; D perhaps matches TRBD1 (5 bases). Deletions cut 2 bases from V and 6 bases from J, with 16 bases between. This CDR3 is 15 amino acids long. The germline V gene encodes CDR1 MNHEY and CDR2 SVGEGT. CDR3 in DNA: TGTGCCAGCAGTTACGGCCGTACAGGCAGGAATGGCTACACCTTC. Its translation is CASSYGRTGRNGYTF.

By share of the sample, this clone is medium-sized. The gene calls are TRBV2 and TRBJ2-7; 10 bases fit TRBD1. Trimming cost V 5 bases and J 6 bases; bases outside gene matches: 4. This CDR3 is built from 13 residues. Germline assignment: CDR1 SNHLY and CDR2 FYNNEI. CDR3 in amino acids: CASSYRDRGEQYF. The DNA of the CDR3 is TGTGCCAGCAGTTACCGGGACAGGGGCGAGCAGTACTTC.

This rearrangement joins TRBV7-2 to TRBJ1-1; D uncertain. The ends were cut back, 5 bases at V and 5 bases at J, with 15 bases in the middle. The germline CDR1 and CDR2 sequences are SGHTA and FQGNSA. This CDR3 region has 14 residues. The CDR3 spells CASSPRPGITEAFF. For the CDR3, the DNA is TGTGCCAGCAGCCCGAGACCCGGGATTACTGAAGCTTTCTTT. The entire variable domain, with the rest obtained from reference TRBV7-2 and TRBJ1-1, is as follows: GAGVSQSPSNKVTEKGKDVELRCDPISGHTALYWYRQSLGQGLEFLIYFQGNSAPDKSGLPSDRFSAERTGGSVSTLTIQRTQQEDSAVYLCASSPRPGITEAFFGQGTRLTVV.

V gene TRBV19 combines with J gene TRBJ1-1, with D unclear. Germline V gives CDR1 LNHDA, CDR2 SQIVND (reference sequence). The CDR3 spans 14 residues. Between the trimmed V and J ends, which lost 3 bases and 2 bases, there was a span of 10 bases. CDR3: CASSIGHSNTEAFF. The CDR3 nucleotides read TGTGCCAGTAGTATTGGGCACAGCAACACTGAAGCTTTCTTT.